This T cell receptor (beta chain) was profiled in a study of Tregs in tolerant kidney transplant recipients. Measured with immunoSEQ multiplex PCR; TCRdb has only the in-frame clones, and not every one. Among tens of thousands of clones listed, 84% were seen once. The CDR3 runs to 14 residues. Germline CDR1 reads MNHNS; CDR2 reads SASEGT. V was pared by 6 bases and J by 5 bases, with 6 bases of the junction left unmatched. The clonotype was recovered from a human donor in good health. The sample consisted of CD4+ T cells from blood. The chain joins TRBV6-1 to TRBJ1-1; 10 bases map to TRBD1. CDR3 loop: CASSRQGALTEAFF. CDR3 nucleotides: TGTGCCAGCAGCCGACAGGGGGCGTTGACTGAAGCTTTCTTT.